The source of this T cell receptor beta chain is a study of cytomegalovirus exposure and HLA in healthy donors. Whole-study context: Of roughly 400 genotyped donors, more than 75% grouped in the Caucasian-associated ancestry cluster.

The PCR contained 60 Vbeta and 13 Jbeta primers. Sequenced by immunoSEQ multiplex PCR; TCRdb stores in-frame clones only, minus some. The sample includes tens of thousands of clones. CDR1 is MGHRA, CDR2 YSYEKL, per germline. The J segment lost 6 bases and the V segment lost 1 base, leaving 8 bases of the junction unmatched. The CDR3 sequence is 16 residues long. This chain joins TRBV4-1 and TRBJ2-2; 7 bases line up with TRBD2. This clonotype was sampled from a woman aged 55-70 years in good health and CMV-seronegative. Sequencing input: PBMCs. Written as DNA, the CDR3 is TGCGCCAGCAGCCAAGTACGCGGGGGTAAGGCCGGGGAGCTGTTTTTT. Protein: CASSQVRGGKAGELFF.